This is a list of T cell receptor beta chains from one sample in a study of shared clonotypes between healthy human individuals. Here immunoSEQ multiplex PCR was the method, and the copy in TCRdb shows in-frame clones only, minus some. Among hundreds of thousands of clones listed, roughly 95% were seen once. The sequenced sample was naive CD4+ T cells sorted from blood. The receptors come from a woman aged 30 to 39 in good health. Both conserved end residues are part of each CDR3. The order of the fields is J gene, V gene, D gene, clone size, CDR3 DNA, CDR3 protein. A D gene is named only where the DNA matches it firmly. Where a row states a size, it is once, few, many or the class of an expanded clone; other rows omit it.

J: TRBJ2-3
V: TRBV19
D: TRBD1
size: -
DNA: TGTGCCAGTAGTCGAGGGGGCTCCACACATACGCAGTATTTT
CDR3: CASSRGGSTHTQYF

J: TRBJ1-6
V: TRBV28
D: -
size: -
DNA: TGTGCCAGCAGTCCTGTGAGGTCCTATAATTCACCCCTCCACTTT
CDR3: CASSPVRSYNSPLHF

J: TRBJ2-1
V: TRBV19
D: TRBD2
size: -
DNA: TGTGCCAGTAGTAAACTAGCGGGGAGCTCCTACAATGAGCAGTTCTTC
CDR3: CASSKLAGSSYNEQFF

J: TRBJ2-3
V: TRBV28
D: TRBD2
size: -
DNA: TGTGCCAGCACTGGGCGGGAGTACACAGATACGCAGTATTTT
CDR3: CASTGREYTDTQYF

J: TRBJ2-1
V: TRBV5-1
D: TRBD2
size: -
DNA: TGCGCCAGCAGCTATGGGGGACTAGCGGGAGACGCTGAGCAGTTCTTC
CDR3: CASSYGGLAGDAEQFF

J: TRBJ1-1
V: TRBV6-5
D: -
size: once
DNA: TGTGCCAGCAGAAGACAGCCTAACACTGAAGCTTTCTTT
CDR3: CASRRQPNTEAFF

J: TRBJ1-5
V: TRBV18
D: -
size: -
DNA: TGTGCCAGCTCTGCCGGTTGGGGTCAGCCCCAGCATTTT
CDR3: CASSAGWGQPQHF

J: TRBJ2-1
V: TRBV27
D: -
size: once
DNA: TGTGCCAGCAGTCTGCCTACGGGGTTTCGTATAAATGAGCAGTTCTTC
CDR3: CASSLPTGFRINEQFF

J: TRBJ2-2
V: TRBV7-3
D: -
size: -
DNA: TGTGCCAGCAGCTTATACCGGGAAGGGGAGCTGTTTTTT
CDR3: CASSLYREGELFF

J: TRBJ2-5
V: TRBV9
D: -
size: -
DNA: TGTGCCAGCAGCTCAGGGGGGACTACAGGTCGGCAGTACTTC
CDR3: CASSSGGTTGRQYF

J: TRBJ2-3
V: TRBV28
D: -
size: -
DNA: TGTGCTGTTAGCGGTTCAGTGGGCACAGATACGCAGTATTTT
CDR3: CAVSGSVGTDTQYF

J: TRBJ2-7
V: TRBV6-6
D: TRBD1
size: -
DNA: TGTGCCAGCAGCCACCGACAGGGGATTAAGTACGAGCAGTACTTC
CDR3: CASSHRQGIKYEQYF

J: TRBJ2-1
V: TRBV5-1
D: -
size: -
DNA: TGCGCCAGCAGCTACCTAGCAGAGAGTAATGAGCAGTTCTTC
CDR3: CASSYLAESNEQFF

J: TRBJ1-2
V: TRBV7-9
D: -
size: -
DNA: TGTGCCAGCAGCCCGGGGACAACAAGCCATGGCTACACCTTC
CDR3: CASSPGTTSHGYTF

J: TRBJ1-5
V: TRBV28
D: TRBD1
size: -
DNA: TGTGCCAGCAGTAGAAAGACAGGGTACAATCAGCCCCAGCATTTT
CDR3: CASSRKTGYNQPQHF

J: TRBJ1-3
V: TRBV18
D: TRBD1
size: -
DNA: TGTGCCAGCTCACCTGTTTCCGGGACAGGGATCGGAAACACCATATATTTT
CDR3: CASSPVSGTGIGNTIYF

J: TRBJ2-5
V: TRBV5-1
D: TRBD1
size: -
DNA: TGCGCCAGCAGCCACTGGACAGGGACCCAAGAGACCCAGTACTTC
CDR3: CASSHWTGTQETQYF

J: TRBJ2-7
V: TRBV5-5
D: -
size: -
DNA: TGTGCCAGCAGCTCTGGGGGGCGATTCTACAACGAGCAGTACTTC
CDR3: CASSSGGRFYNEQYF

J: TRBJ1-1
V: TRBV4-1
D: -
size: -
DNA: TGCGCCAGCAGCCGGGTTCGGGCCCCCGGGGAAGCTTTCTTT
CDR3: CASSRVRAPGEAFF

J: TRBJ2-7
V: TRBV29-1
D: -
size: -
DNA: TGCAGCGTTGAAAAACAGGGAAACTCCTACGAGCAGTACTTC
CDR3: CSVEKQGNSYEQYF

J: TRBJ2-7
V: TRBV5-6
D: -
size: -
DNA: TGTGCCAGCAGCTATTACAGGGGGCTAGAGACTAGCGGTTACGAGCAGTACTTC
CDR3: CASSYYRGLETSGYEQYF

J: TRBJ2-1
V: TRBV5-1
D: TRBD2
size: -
DNA: TGCGCCAGCAGCCCACGAGGTGCTAGCGGGACGGTCTTTTTCTTC
CDR3: CASSPRGASGTVFFF

J: TRBJ2-3
V: TRBV7-9
D: -
size: -
DNA: TGTGCCAGCAGTCGTTTTTGGGCGACCGAAGGCACAGATACGCAGTATTTT
CDR3: CASSRFWATEGTDTQYF

J: TRBJ2-7
V: TRBV2
D: -
size: -
DNA: TGTGCCAGCAGTATGGAGGGGGGACCTTACGAGCAGTACTTC
CDR3: CASSMEGGPYEQYF

J: TRBJ1-2
V: TRBV11-2
D: -
size: -
DNA: TGTGCCAGCAGCTTAGGGACAGCTGCCGATGGCTACACCTTC
CDR3: CASSLGTAADGYTF

J: TRBJ2-2
V: TRBV18
D: -
size: -
DNA: TGTGCCAGCCCATCACCGAGTCCCGGGGAGCTGTTTTTT
CDR3: CASPSPSPGELFF

J: TRBJ2-6
V: TRBV5-1
D: -
size: once
DNA: TGCGCCAGCGAAACAGGGACTGGGGCCAACGTCCTGACTTTC
CDR3: CASETGTGANVLTF

J: TRBJ2-7
V: TRBV10-1
D: TRBD2
size: -
DNA: TGCGCCAGCAGTGACGCGACTAGCGGTCCTTACGAGCAGTACTTC
CDR3: CASSDATSGPYEQYF

J: TRBJ2-2
V: TRBV11-2
D: -
size: -
DNA: TGTGCCAGCAGCCCGACAGTTGGCACCGGGGAGCTGTTTTTT
CDR3: CASSPTVGTGELFF

J: TRBJ1-5
V: TRBV5-1
D: -
size: -
DNA: TGCGCCAGCAGCTTGGCCGGCGCCGACCAGCCCCAGCATTTT
CDR3: CASSLAGADQPQHF

J: TRBJ2-5
V: TRBV19
D: -
size: -
DNA: TGTGCCGGGGAAGGGAAGTTGGAGACCCAGTACTTC
CDR3: CAGEGKLETQYF

J: TRBJ2-5
V: TRBV5-1
D: -
size: -
DNA: TGCGCCAGCAGCTTGATCAGGGAGACCCAGTACTTC
CDR3: CASSLIRETQYF

J: TRBJ1-2
V: TRBV28
D: -
size: -
DNA: TGTGCCAGCAGTTCTTATCTGGGCGGCAACTATGGCTACACCTTC
CDR3: CASSSYLGGNYGYTF

J: TRBJ2-1
V: TRBV10-3
D: -
size: once
DNA: TGTGCCCCGAGCCAGGTGGAGGCGGTGACTTCCTACAATGAGCAGTTCTTC
CDR3: CAPSQVEAVTSYNEQFF

J: TRBJ2-7
V: TRBV18
D: TRBD1
size: -
DNA: TGTGCCAGCTCACCAGGGACAGGTGGCACCTACGAGCAGTACTTC
CDR3: CASSPGTGGTYEQYF